One T cell receptor (beta chain) is described in this entry. Its target is unknown. The record originates from a study of OX40 agonist ivuxolimab in advanced cancers. The assay was immunoSEQ multiplex PCR, and TCRdb's table has in-frame clones only and misses some. The sample lists more than 11,000 clones; about 84% were seen once. Autoimmune disease history or systemic immunosuppression led to patients being barred. Notes on the study in general: Among T cells, CD8+ cells averaged more expanded clones than CD4+ cells. Some patients without response likewise showed low normalized clonal expansion.

CDR3 length equals 14 residues. Germline loops: CDR1 SGHVS, CDR2 FQNEAQ. V gave up 1 base and J gave up 6 bases, with 11 bases separating them. The sample in question was CD4+ or CD8+ T cells sorted from blood, obtained in a trial of the OX40 agonist ivuxolimab. The source of this sequence is an adult with an advanced solid tumor such as melanoma, head and neck, liver or kidney cancer. The chain couples TRBV7-8 to TRBJ2-3; D unclear. This chain's CDR3 is CASSLVSVTDTQYF. In DNA, the CDR3 is TGTGCCAGCAGCTTAGTTTCGGTTACCGATACGCAGTATTTT.